The next 21 T cell receptor beta chains were all read from a single sample in a study of cytomegalovirus exposure and HLA in healthy donors. It was with 60 Vbeta and 13 Jbeta primers that the PCR ran. Method: immunoSEQ multiplex PCR; TCRdb's copy keeps in-frame clones and lacks some. The top ten clones hold around 1.2% of a sample with roughly 130,000 clones, about 80% of them seen once. The sequencing sample was made of PBMCs. The receptor source for this set is a male donor in good health and CMV-seropositive.

The genes are TRBV18 and TRBJ2-7; 10 nucleotides align to TRBD1. The CDR3 contains 15 residues. Losses at the gene ends were 6 bases for V and 6 bases for J; bases not matched to a gene: 11. Germline CDR1 KGHSH, CDR2 LQKENI. Written as DNA, the CDR3 is TGTGCCAGCTCTCTAAGGGGACAGGGGTCGTCCGAGCAGTACTTC. This sequence encodes CASSLRGQGSSEQYF.

This clone was counted a few times. This chain uses TRBV9 with TRBJ1-2; tentative D call: TRBD1 (6 bases). Germline assignment: CDR1 SGDLS and CDR2 YYNGEE. CDR3 length equals 17 residues. V gave up 6 bases and J gave up 2 bases, with 23 bases separating them. CDR3: CASNDPHWTEPNYGYTF. The CDR3 nucleotides are TGTGCCAGCAACGACCCCCACTGGACAGAACCAAACTATGGCTACACCTTC.

The J gene is TRBJ1-2, the V gene TRBV30; no definite D call. Germline V gene data show CDR1 as GTSNPN and CDR2 as SVGIG (reference sequence). The CDR3 sequence is 13 residues long. Trimming left V 0 bases short and J 1 base short, with 6 bases between. CDR3 amino acids: CAWSVESNYGYTF. In DNA form, the CDR3 reads TGTGCCTGGAGTGTGGAGAGTAACTATGGCTACACCTTC.

This chain connects TRBV5-1 to TRBJ2-4; maybe TRBD2 (5 bases). Germline values: CDR1 SGHRS, CDR2 YFSETQ. V lost 4 bases and J 2 bases, leaving 10 bases between the germline ends. This CDR3 spans 14 amino acids. CDR3: CASSPGWPKNIQYF. CDR3 nucleotides: TGCGCCAGCAGCCCGGGGTGGCCCAAAAACATTCAGTACTTC.

The rearrangement joins TRBV7-9 to TRBJ2-5; possible D gene TRBD1, 5 bases. TRBJ2-7 matches the DNA end more closely, so the J call is doubtful. Germline loops: CDR1 SEHNR, CDR2 FQNEAQ (reference sequence). The CDR3 runs 15 residues. The CDR3 loop is CASSLGAQGTYEQYF. The CDR3 DNA sequence: TGTGCCAGCAGCTTAGGGGCCCAGGGTACCTACGAGCAGTACTTC.

The V gene is TRBV30, the J gene TRBJ1-2, with D unresolved. The CDR3 length is 11 residues. The germline V and J ends were trimmed by 2 bases and 7 bases, with 8 bases remaining between them. CDR1 GTSNPN and CDR2 SVGIG come from the germline V gene (reference sequence). For the CDR3, the DNA is TGTGCCTGGAGTAGCCTCTCTGGCTACACCTTC. Translation: CAWSSLSGYTF.

The chain links TRBV10-3 to TRBJ2-5, with D perhaps matching TRBD2 (6 bases). The V end was cut by 4 bases, the J end by 4 bases, with 7 bases between. Germline V gene lookup returns CDR1 ENHRY and CDR2 SYGVKD. The CDR3 length is 12 residues. CDR3 nucleotide sequence: TGTGCCATCAGTGTGGAGGGAGAGACCCAGTACTTC. It encodes CAISVEGETQYF.

The chain joins TRBV5-1 to TRBJ2-1, with 9 nucleotides matching TRBD1. V shed 4 bases and J 4 bases; nucleotides not matched to a gene: 3. Germline CDR1 is SGHRS and CDR2 is YFSETQ. This CDR3 contains 14 residues. This CDR3 reads CASSRDRDYNEQFF. For the CDR3, the DNA is TGCGCCAGCAGCCGGGACAGGGATTACAATGAGCAGTTCTTC. Full variable domain (missing parts from reference TRBV5-1 and TRBJ2-1): KAGVTQTPRYLIKTRGQQVTLSCSPISGHRSVSWYQQTPGQGLQFLFEYFSETQRNKGNFPGRFSGRQFSNSRSEMNVSTLELGDSALYLCASSRDRDYNEQFFGPGTRLTVL.

The rearrangement uses TRBV6-5 and TRBJ1-1, with 7 bases matching TRBD1. CDR3 size: 13 residues. The V gene end was trimmed by 6 bases and the J gene end by 5 bases; junction bases not matched to a gene: 6. The V gene's germline CDR1 is MNHEY and CDR2 SVGAGI. This CDR3 is CASRNYRGTEAFF. Here the CDR3 DNA reads TGTGCCAGCAGAAACTACAGGGGTACTGAAGCTTTCTTT.

V gene TRBV7-3 combines with J gene TRBJ2-2; TRBD1 matches 7 bases. The CDR3 extends over 15 amino acids. Per germline, CDR1 SGHTA and CDR2 FQGTGA. Unmatched junction bases numbered 4, after V lost 5 bases and J lost 1 base. As DNA, the CDR3 is TGTGCCAGCAGCCCCGGGACAGTGAACACCGGGGAGCTGTTTTTT. It translates to CASSPGTVNTGELFF. Filled out from reference TRBV7-3 and TRBJ2-2, the complete variable domain reads GAGVSQTPSNKVTEKGKYVELRCDPISGHTALYWYRQSLGQGPEFLIYFQGTGAADDSGLPNDRFFAVRPEGSVSTLKIQRTERGDSAVYLCASSPGTVNTGELFFGEGSRLTVL.

The chain carries TRBV7-9 and TRBJ2-2; 12 positions match TRBD2. V was clipped by 5 bases and J by 5 bases; unmatched bases: 9. The CDR3 length is 17 residues. CDR1 and CDR2 from the germline V gene are SEHNR and FQNEAQ (reference sequence). The CDR3 region has the DNA TGTGCCAGCAGCACCTCCGGACTAGCGGGATTGACCGGGGAGCTGTTTTTT. It specifies CASSTSGLAGLTGELFF.

The gene calls are TRBV10-3 and TRBJ1-5, with 9 positions matching TRBD1. V lost 3 bases, J lost 5 bases, and 11 bases stayed unmatched. Germline V lookup: CDR1 ENHRY, CDR2 SYGVKD. CDR3 length: 17 residues. The chain's CDR3 is CAISEPGGQGPHQPQHF. The CDR3 nucleotides are TGTGCCATCAGTGAACCGGGGGGACAGGGACCACATCAGCCCCAGCATTTT.

This rearrangement joins TRBV7-8 to TRBJ2-5, with D hard to call. Matching the DNA end better, TRBJ2-7 makes the J call doubtful. Germline values: CDR1 SGHVS, CDR2 FQNEAQ. The CDR3 contains 14 residues. The DNA of the CDR3 is TGTGCCAGCAGCTTAGTAGATGGTCCCTACGAGCAGTACTTC. It specifies CASSLVDGPYEQYF.

This clone was counted between two and nine times. This sequence joins TRBV11-2 and TRBJ2-1, with 8 nucleotides matching TRBD1. CDR1 SGHAT and CDR2 FQNNGV come from the germline V gene. The CDR3 has 18 amino acids. J lost 3 bases, V lost 4 bases, and 14 bases had no gene match. For the CDR3, the DNA is TGTGCCAGCAGCTCACGACAGGGGCAGGGGATTATCTACAATGAGCAGTTCTTC. Its translation is CASSSRQGQGIIYNEQFF.

The chain is built from TRBV6-1 and TRBJ1-4, with 10 bases aligning to TRBD1. The V gene end was trimmed by 2 bases and the J gene end by 7 bases; junction bases not matched to a gene: 4. The CDR3 covers 15 residues. Per the germline V gene, CDR1 is MNHNS and CDR2 is SASEGT. CDR3 coding DNA: TGTGCCAGCAGTGAAAGGACAGGGGGTAGTGAAAAACTGTTTTTT. Translated, it gives CASSERTGGSEKLFF.

This clone was counted between two and nine times. The chain recombines TRBV30 with TRBJ2-1; the match to TRBD1 covers 10 bases. CDR1 and CDR2 from the germline V gene are GTSNPN and SVGIG (reference sequence). CDR3 length: 15 residues. Trimming cost V 3 bases and J 4 bases; bases outside gene matches: 6. As DNA, the CDR3 is TGTGCCTGGAGAGATGACAGGGGGCCGTACAATGAGCAGTTCTTC. Its translation is CAWRDDRGPYNEQFF.

The rearrangement joins TRBV9 to TRBJ2-7; 7 bases fit TRBD1. CDR1 and CDR2 (germline): SGDLS, YYNGEE. The CDR3 is 16 amino acids. V lost 0 bases, J lost 7 bases, and 13 bases stayed unmatched. CDR3 coding DNA: TGTGCCAGCAGCGTAGGAACAGGGGCCTCGTATGAGGAGCAGTACTTC. Its protein is CASSVGTGASYEEQYF.

The chain uses TRBV19 and TRBJ1-5; D call uncertain. V dropped 11 bases and J dropped 7 bases, with 9 bases sitting between them. The CDR3 loop spans 10 amino acids. The germline V gene has CDR1 LNHDA and CDR2 SQIVND (reference sequence). The CDR3 region has the DNA TGTGCCTCCGGAGGGCAGCCCCAGCATTTT. Protein: CASGGQPQHF.

This chain joins TRBV6-4 and TRBJ2-3, with 14 nucleotides matching TRBD2. There are 17 residues in the CDR3. V was clipped by 0 bases and J by 1 base; unmatched bases: 0. In germline, CDR1 is MRHNA, CDR2 SNTAGT. The CDR3 reads CASSDSTSGGGTDTQYF. In DNA, the CDR3 is TGTGCCAGCAGTGACTCGACTAGCGGGGGGGGCACAGATACGCAGTATTTT.

This clone has just a few counts. This sequence joins TRBV11-2 and TRBJ2-7, with a tentative D call TRBD1 (5 bases). CDR3 size: 14 residues. Germline V CDR1 and CDR2: SGHAT, FQNNGV. Trimming stripped 7 bases from V and 7 bases from J, with 20 bases between. CDR3 region: CASTKGPPDREQYF. The CDR3 nucleotides are TGTGCCAGCACCAAGGGGCCCCCAGATCGGGAGCAGTACTTC.

This clone was counted a few times. The chain employs TRBV6-5 and TRBJ1-4; 9 nucleotides match TRBD1. The V gene's germline CDR1 is MNHEY and CDR2 SVGAGI. V lost 8 bases to trimming and J lost 3 bases; unmatched junction nucleotides: 4. This CDR3 contains 14 residues. Written as DNA, the CDR3 is TGTGCCAGCGGAAGACAGGGGGCTAATGAAAAACTGTTTTTT. This translates into CASGRQGANEKLFF.